Below are 10 T cell receptor beta chains sequenced from a single sample in a study of CD8+CD57+ T cells in acquired aplastic anemia. The TCR beta profiling, which covered VDJ combination and CDR3 sequence, was carried out using genomic DNA as the template. TCRdb re-called the reads through MiXCR, storing one row per CDR3 protein. The repertoire holds 150,000 to 200,000 distinct CDR3 sequences, with approximately 40% as singletons. The sample comprised sorted CD4+, CD8+, or CD8+CD57+ T cells (not recorded which) from PBMCs. The receptors stem from a human donor in good health.

The chain is built from TRBV3-1 and TRBJ2-3, with D possibly matching TRBD2 (6 bases). This CDR3 has 16 residues. Germline V CDR1 and CDR2: LGHDT, YNNKEL (reference sequence). V was pared by 0 bases and J by 4 bases, with 14 bases between. The CDR3 DNA follows: TGTGCCAGCAGCCAAGAAAGGCTAGCGATTGCAGATACGCAGTATTTT. Encoded protein: CASSQERLAIADTQYF.

This clonotype was counted ten times or more. V usage is TRBV30 and J usage is TRBJ2-5; maybe TRBD2 (7 bases). Trimming removed 0 bases from V and 5 bases from J, with 13 bases in between. The CDR3 extends over 14 amino acids. The germline gives CDR1 GTSNPN, CDR2 SVGIG (reference sequence). For the CDR3, the DNA is TGTGCCTGGAGTGTGATGGGAGGGGGGGAGACCCAGTACTTC. Amino acids: CAWSVMGGGETQYF. Together with reference TRBV30 and TRBJ2-5, the CDR3 gives the full variable domain: SQTIHQWPATLVQPVGSPLSLECTVEGTSNPNLYWYRQAAGRGLQLLFYSVGIGQISSEVPQNLSASRPQDRQFILSSKKLLLSDSGFYLCAWSVMGGGETQYFGPGTRLLVL.

The V gene is TRBV6-2 or TRBV6-3, the J gene TRBJ2-2; D not resolved. Trimming left V 7 bases short and J 4 bases short, with 13 bases between. The CDR3 sequence is 14 residues long. Germline V gives CDR1 MNHEY, CDR2 SVGEGT. This chain's CDR3 is CASTQLSSTGELFF. CDR3 nucleotides: TGTGCCAGCACCCAGTTATCCTCCACCGGGGAGCTGTTTTTT.

There are many counts of this clonotype. This chain joins TRBV12-3 or TRBV12-4 and TRBJ2-5; TRBD2 matches at 7 bases. The CDR3 contains 16 residues. The J segment lost 7 bases and the V segment lost 3 bases, leaving 14 bases of the junction unmatched. The CDR3 loop is CASSFDGRRLGGTQYF. The CDR3 coding sequence is TGTGCCAGCAGTTTTGACGGGAGGCGATTGGGGGGGACCCAGTACTTC.

This clonotype was detected many times. V and J are TRBV2 and TRBJ1-1; D gene ambiguous. Germline V gives CDR1 SNHLY, CDR2 FYNNEI. V gave up 7 bases and J gave up 4 bases, with 16 bases separating them. The CDR3 length is 14 residues. In DNA, the CDR3 is TGTGCCAGCACCCCCATAGGGTTCACCACTGAAGCTTTCTTT. Its protein product is CASTPIGFTTEAFF.

To note about this clonotype: A read error may be the cause here, since a much bigger clone is one base away. The chain combines TRBV11-3 with TRBJ1-1; 7 bases align to TRBD1. Germline trimming cut 4 bases from V and 5 bases from J; bases unmatched to any gene: 7. The CDR3 length is 14 residues. Germline V gives CDR1 SGHNT, CDR2 YENEEA. The DNA for the CDR3 is TGTGCCAGCAGCTCACAGGGGCCGGGAACTGAAGCTTTCTTT. Translation: CASSSQGPGTEAFF.

This clonotype is a singleton in its sample. The genes are TRBV6-1 and TRBJ2-3; TRBD2 aligns across 8 bases. The germline V gene has CDR1 MNHNS and CDR2 SASEGT. CDR3 size: 17 residues. J lost 9 bases, V lost 5 bases, and 19 bases had no gene match. The CDR3 nucleotides read TGTGCCAGCAGTCCCAGGGCGGTCCGGGGGGGACGGCGGACGCAGTATTTT. Translated, it gives CASSPRAVRGGRRTQYF.

A note on this clonotype: A single base separates this from a much larger clone, so it may be a read error. The CDR3 coding sequence is TGTGCCAGCCGGGCTAAAGGGGTGAACTATGGCTACACCTTC. This sequence encodes CASRAKGVNYGYTF. V and J are TRBV6-1 and TRBJ1-2, with D possibly TRBD1 on 5 matching bases. Germline CDR1 reads MNHNS; CDR2 reads SASEGT. The V gene lost 8 bases and the J gene lost 2 bases, with 15 bases spanning the gap. The CDR3 contains 14 residues.

This clonotype appeared many times. The J gene is TRBJ2-5, the V gene TRBV19; 14 nucleotides align to TRBD2. V shed 5 bases, J shed 5 bases, and the junction held 7 bases outside the gene matches. The CDR3 is 16 residues long. Germline V lookup: CDR1 LNHDA, CDR2 SQIVND (reference sequence). CDR3 amino acids: CASSEGTSGGGETQYF. The CDR3 DNA reads as TGTGCCAGTAGTGAAGGGACTAGCGGGGGCGGGGAGACCCAGTACTTC. Drawing the rest from reference TRBV19 and TRBJ2-5, the complete variable domain is DGGITQSPKYLFRKEGQNVTLSCEQNLNHDAMYWYRQDPGQGLRLIYYSQIVNDFQKGDIAEGYSVSREKKESFPLTVTSAQKNPTAFYLCASSEGTSGGGETQYFGPGTRLLVL.

This clonotype was seen at least ten times. The chain is built from TRBV15 and TRBJ2-3; TRBD2 matches at 7 bases. V lost 1 base, J lost 2 bases, and 9 bases stayed unmatched. CDR3 length: 17 amino acids. The germline V gene encodes CDR1 LNHNV and CDR2 YYDKDF (reference sequence). The chain's CDR3 is CATSRGGSSGSTDTQYF. CDR3 in DNA: TGTGCCACCAGCAGAGGCGGCTCTAGCGGTTCCACAGATACGCAGTATTTT.